This TCR beta chain was identified during a study of blood T cell repertoires in COVID-19 (dated by TCRdb to the early 2020s). At the level of the whole study: The collaborator samples originated in the United States, Italy and Spain and spanned the acute and convalescent phases of COVID-19. HLA class I and class II types, where available, came from metadata supplied by the sample provider rather than from assay-based typing. The prospective study material was composed of cDNA or gDNA derived from T cells, B-cell-depleted T cells, or PBMCs. The repertoires were released in a freely available public database meant as a resource for research on the immune response to SARS-CoV-2. The dataset comprised deeply sampled blood TCRbeta repertoires from subjects exposed to, actively infected with, or recovered from COVID-19. Samples were obtained from the ongoing ImmuneRACE study (first 160 participants) and from some 1,200 subjects provided by 6 global collaborators. Nearly every sample came with metadata listing a de-identified subject ID, COVID-19 status, age in years and sex.

The immunoSEQ Assay, a bias-controlled multiplex PCR, was used to amplify TCRbeta CDR3 regions from genomic DNA. Per the source publication's procedure: The number of nucleated cells in each sample was estimated from the amplification of reference gene primers within the assay. To quantify the absolute abundance of each unique TCRbeta CDR3 rearrangement, sequence reads were collapsed and filtered. For each sample, productive Simpson clonality was calculated as the square root of Simpson's diversity index across productive rearrangements. TCRdb's version of the immuneACCESS table is confined to in-frame rearrangements and falls short of the full clone set. An unresolved V gene accounts for under half of the shortfall where checked; the remainder is of unknown origin. V, J and clone size are those of that table, while D and trimming were read from the DNA. This sample gives approximately 220,000 clones in total; 81% of them show up just once. Approximately 7.9% of the sample is taken by the ten largest.

CDR3 length: 15 amino acids, cysteine to phenylalanine. Kept here is only the CDR3 DNA, which spans 45 bases and is read in frame from base 1. V is cut by 4 bases and J by 5 bases, and the space between the germline ends is 16 bases. The germline V gene provides CDR1 SGHRS and CDR2 YFSETQ. Overall study results and their limits: How much clinical and demographic metadata was included differed by source and by participant, and the metadata was provided uncurated.

Whole blood was collected in K2EDTA tubes by collaborating institutions according to the institutions' own protocols. For TCRbeta analysis, collaborators shipped samples in one of three forms: frozen whole blood, isolated PBMCs, or DNA extracted from either of those sample types. This clone was detected a few times. Its antigen specificity is not known. No base-level quality is on record; no much larger clone is a single base apart. The specimen sequenced was peripheral blood. The receptor comes from a woman older than 75 with acute or convalescent COVID-19. The chain is assembled from TRBV5-1 and TRBJ1-5, with a tentative D gene TRBD1 over 6 matching bases. For the CDR3, the sequence is CASSPRGGGDQPQHF. DNA sequence: TGCGCCAGCAGCCCCCGGGGAGGGGGGGATCAGCCCCAGCATTTT.